A selection of T cell receptor beta chains follows, all from one sample in a study of Graves' ophthalmopathy and Graves' hyperthyroidism. A single record per CDR3 protein comes from TCRdb applying MiXCR to the multiplex PCR reads. Of about 400,000 distinct CDR3 sequences detected, about 21% appear once; the ten largest clones hold around 3%. Input material: peripheral blood. The receptors here all came from a woman in her late teens or twenties with stable Graves' hyperthyroidism. Each CDR3 is given with its conserved first and last residue. The order of the fields is clone size, D gene, J gene, V gene, CDR3 DNA, CDR3 protein. D genes are given only for firm matches. Clone size appears in some rows only: once, few, many, or a class for an expanded clone.

once,-,TRBJ2-5,TRBV2,TGTGGCAGCCAAGGATCTATGGGGTTCCAAGAGACCCAGTACTTC,CGSQGSMGFQETQYF
-,TRBD2,TRBJ2-5,TRBV6-1,TGTGCCAGCAGAGACGGGACTAGCGGGAACCAAGAGACCCAGTACTTC,CASRDGTSGNQETQYF
many,TRBD1,TRBJ1-6,TRBV20-1,TGCAGTGCTAGCTCGGGACAGGAGAATTCACCCCTCCACTTT,CSASSGQENSPLHF
many,TRBD1,TRBJ1-2,TRBV4-1,TGCGCCAGCAGCCAAACCGGGACAGTGTATGGCTACACCTTC,CASSQTGTVYGYTF
many,TRBD1,TRBJ1-5,TRBV28,TGTGCCAGCCAGGGACAGAATCAGCCCCAGCATTTT,CASQGQNQPQHF
many,TRBD1,TRBJ2-7,TRBV7-6,TGTGCCAGCAGCCCAAGACAGGGGGCGGCCTACGAGCAGTACTTC,CASSPRQGAAYEQYF
few,-,TRBJ1-6,TRBV27,TGTGCCAGCAGTTTAGGGCCGGCCAATAATTCACCCCTCCACTTT,CASSLGPANNSPLHF
few,-,TRBJ2-7,TRBV12-3/TRBV12-4,TGTGCCAGCAGCCGGACTATCGGGAGCTACGATCAGTACTTC,CASSRTIGSYDQYF
many,-,TRBJ1-1,TRBV4-1,TGCGCCAGCAGCCAAGAACCAGGGCTAGGCACTGAAGCTTTCTTT,CASSQEPGLGTEAFF
many,-,TRBJ2-7,TRBV7-8,TGTGCCAGCAGCCCATCCGAAGGCTTACCCGGGTACGAGCAGTACTTC,CASSPSEGLPGYEQYF
many,-,TRBJ2-7,TRBV20-1,TGCAGTGCTAGACGGGGACCCTACGAGCAGTACTTC,CSARRGPYEQYF
-,TRBD2,TRBJ2-2,TRBV7-2,TGTGCCAGCAGCTTCGGGGGGGCCGGCACCGGGGAGCTGTTTTTT,CASSFGGAGTGELFF
many,-,TRBJ2-5,TRBV6-1,TGTGCCAGCAACAGCGACCCCCTAGAGACCCAGTACTTC,CASNSDPLETQYF
few,TRBD2,TRBJ2-5,TRBV20-1,TGCAGTGCTGGGGCTTGGAGCGGGAGTTCCCAAGAGACCCAGTACTTC,CSAGAWSGSSQETQYF
many,TRBD1,TRBJ1-1,TRBV20-1,TGCAGTGCTAGTATGTGGGGACAGGGAGCTTTCTTT,CSASMWGQGAFF
many,-,TRBJ1-5,TRBV2,TGTGCCAGCAGTGAAGATCTTGGGGGGGGCAATCAGCCCCAGCATTTT,CASSEDLGGGNQPQHF
many,TRBD2,TRBJ2-7,TRBV28,TGTGCCAGCAGTCCCGTAGCGGGAACCTACGAGCAGTACTTC,CASSPVAGTYEQYF
many,-,TRBJ2-7,TRBV25-1,TGTGCCAGCAGTGAACCGAGGAGGTCCCCTTCGTGGTTCGAGCAGTACTTC,CASSEPRRSPSWFEQYF
many,TRBD1,TRBJ1-6,TRBV6-5,TGTGCCAGCAGTTACGTAACCCCCGGGACAGGGTACTCACCCCTCCACTTT,CASSYVTPGTGYSPLHF
many,-,TRBJ2-5,TRBV6-1,TGTGCCAGCAGTGAGACTGGGTCCATGGGGACCCAGTACTTC,CASSETGSMGTQYF
-,TRBD2,TRBJ2-5,TRBV19,TGTGCCAGTAGTACTCGACTAGCGGGAGAGACCCAGTACTTC,CASSTRLAGETQYF
many,-,TRBJ1-5,TRBV28,TGTGCCAGCAGTCCCATATCATCTGGGTCCCTCAATCAGCCCCAGCATTTT,CASSPISSGSLNQPQHF
many,-,TRBJ2-7,TRBV20-1,TGCAGTGCTAGCGGAACGGCTCACTACGAGCAGTACTTC,CSASGTAHYEQYF
-,-,TRBJ1-1,TRBV30,TGTGCCTGGAGTCACCGGACTGAAGCTTTCTTT,CAWSHRTEAFF
-,-,TRBJ1-2,TRBV12-5,TGTGCTAGTGGTTTGTGGGAAGCGGTTCCTGCTGAAGCTAACTATGGCTACACCTTC,CASGLWEAVPAEANYGYTF
-,TRBD2,TRBJ2-7,TRBV6-2/TRBV6-3,TGTGCCAGCAGTTACGGACTAGTTATTGAGCAGTACTTC,CASSYGLVIEQYF
many,TRBD2,TRBJ2-7,TRBV20-1,TGCAGTGCTAGGGAGACTAGCGATCATGTGCGGGAGTACTTC,CSARETSDHVREYF
many,-,TRBJ1-2,TRBV27,TGTGCCAGCAGTTTATCAAGTCCGTCTGACTATGGCTACACCTTC,CASSLSSPSDYGYTF
many,TRBD2,TRBJ2-5,TRBV9,TGTGCCAGCAGCGATTCCGCGGGGGGGCCTCAAGAGACCCAGTACTTC,CASSDSAGGPQETQYF
many,-,TRBJ1-3,TRBV7-2,TGTGCCAGCAGCCCTGACAGCCGCACTGGAAACACCATATATTTT,CASSPDSRTGNTIYF
many,TRBD2,TRBJ2-7,TRBV29-1,TGCAGCGTCCTTGGCGGGAGCTCCTACGAGCAGTACTTC,CSVLGGSSYEQYF
few,-,TRBJ1-5,TRBV6-1,TGTGCCAGCAGTGAAGTAACTATGGGCAATCAGCCCCAGCATTTT,CASSEVTMGNQPQHF
-,TRBD2,TRBJ2-5,TRBV25-1,TGTGCCAGCAGTGAACAGGGAGGGCCGGTAAGAGAGACCCAGTACTTC,CASSEQGGPVRETQYF
many,TRBD1,TRBJ2-2,TRBV20-1,TGCAGTGCTAGACGGGACAGGAACACCGGGGAGCTGTTTTTT,CSARRDRNTGELFF
many,TRBD1,TRBJ2-5,TRBV20-1,TGCAGTGCTAGCGGGCAGGGGGTAAAGACCCAGTACTTC,CSASGQGVKTQYF
many,-,TRBJ2-5,TRBV11-2,TGTGCCAGCAGCCGCGGCGAGAAAGAGACCCAGTACTTC,CASSRGEKETQYF
many,-,TRBJ2-7,TRBV20-1,TGCAGTGCTACGGCGGCAGACTACGAGCAGTACTTC,CSATAADYEQYF
few,TRBD1,TRBJ1-1,TRBV10-3,TGTGCCATCAGTGGGACTACAGGGGACACTGAAGCTTTCTTT,CAISGTTGDTEAFF
many,-,TRBJ2-5,TRBV20-1,TGCAGTGCTAGAGTGTCGGGGGAACAAGAGACCCAGTACTTC,CSARVSGEQETQYF
-,-,TRBJ1-2,TRBV19,TGTGCCAGTAGTATGGTAACAGGTAGAGGCTACACCTTC,CASSMVTGRGYTF
many,-,TRBJ2-2,TRBV20-1,TGCAGTACCCAGGACTTACTAGAAGGGGAGCTGTTTTTT,CSTQDLLEGELFF
few,-,TRBJ2-4,TRBV12-3/TRBV12-4,TGTGCCAGCAGTTTGAGGGCCAAGGCCATTAAGTACTTC,CASSLRAKAIKYF
few,-,TRBJ2-2,TRBV24-1,TGTGCCACCAGTGGGGGGGCAGGGCGTTTGGACACCGGGGAGCTGTTTTTT,CATSGGAGRLDTGELFF
many,-,TRBJ2-7,TRBV7-8,TGTGCCAGCAGCTTAGGGATGGGACTCCGAGCCCCCTACGAGCAGTACTTC,CASSLGMGLRAPYEQYF
-,-,TRBJ1-5,TRBV28,TGTGCCAGCAGGACCCGGGGAGTCGGCAATCAGCCTCAGCATTTT,CASRTRGVGNQPQHF
many,-,TRBJ2-5,TRBV5-1,TGCGCCAGCAGCATAGAAGAGACCCAGTACTTC,CASSIEETQYF
-,TRBD1,TRBJ1-6,TRBV6-5,TGTGCCAGCAGTTACTCGCCAGGGGGTAATTCACCCCTCCACTTT,CASSYSPGGNSPLHF
many,TRBD1,TRBJ1-1,TRBV12-3/TRBV12-4,TGTGCCAGCAAGAGGACAGGGGGTGACACTGAAGCTTTCTTT,CASKRTGGDTEAFF
-,-,TRBJ1-1,TRBV6-1,TGTGCCAGCAGCGAACAAGGACAGCTGAACACTGAAGCTTTCTTT,CASSEQGQLNTEAFF
many,TRBD1,TRBJ1-1,TRBV2,TGTGCCAGCAGTACCACAGGGGTACTGAACACTGAAGCTTTCTTT,CASSTTGVLNTEAFF
-,TRBD1,TRBJ2-6,TRBV24-1,TGTGCCACCAGTGACCCCGCCAGGGGGTCAGGGGCCAACGTCCTGACTTTC,CATSDPARGSGANVLTF
-,TRBD2,TRBJ2-7,TRBV20-1,TGCAGTGCTAGGTATCTGCGGGAGCCCCACGAGCAGTACTTC,CSARYLREPHEQYF
many,-,TRBJ2-7,TRBV5-6,TGTGCCAGCAGGGGGGCTCCCTCGAGGACCTACGAGCAGTACTTC,CASRGAPSRTYEQYF
many,TRBD2,TRBJ2-2,TRBV6-1,TGTGCCAGCAGTCGACTAGCGGAGGGGGCCGGGGAGCTGTTTTTT,CASSRLAEGAGELFF
-,TRBD1,TRBJ2-2,TRBV7-2,TGTGCCAGCAGCTTAAGGGGGCGGGACACCGGGGAGCTGTTTTTT,CASSLRGRDTGELFF
many,-,TRBJ2-5,TRBV7-2,TGTGCCAGCAGCGCGGACGTGACCAGAGGGCAGACCCAGTACTTC,CASSADVTRGQTQYF
few,-,TRBJ2-5,TRBV13,TGTGCCAGCAGCTTAGGGGTCTCCCAAGAGACCCAGTACTTC,CASSLGVSQETQYF
-,TRBD1,TRBJ2-5,TRBV9,TGTGCCAGCAGCCTCCGGCCAGGGACAGGGAGAGAGACCCAGTACTTC,CASSLRPGTGRETQYF
many,-,TRBJ1-1,TRBV6-5,TGTGCCAGCAGGAGGGGGGAAGGTGAAGCTTTCTTT,CASRRGEGEAFF